The rows below give T cell receptor beta chains drawn from one sample of a study of blood T cell repertoires in COVID-19. Generated by immunoSEQ multiplex PCR, the TCRdb table keeps only in-frame clones and is missing some. The sample consists of about 480,000 clones, around 89% of them appearing once. The specimen was PBMCs or T cells enriched from blood (not recorded which). The receptors stem from a woman in her forties who had recovered from COVID-19. Each CDR3 is given without its conserved first and last residue. A D gene is named only where the DNA matches it firmly. The size of a clone is reported for some rows only, either as once, few or many, or as a class for expanded clones.

CDR3 protein	D gene	J gene	V gene	clone size
ASSSSWGEETQY	NA	TRBJ2-5	TRBV5-6	once
ASSKDTEETQY	NA	TRBJ2-5	TRBV11-3	NA
ASSQYQGIGNTIY	NA	TRBJ1-3	TRBV14	NA
ASSPLRDEQF	NA	TRBJ2-1	TRBV5-1	NA
ASSSTGSTDTQY	TRBD1	TRBJ2-3	TRBV5-1	NA
ASRRAAGPTDTQY	TRBD2	TRBJ2-3	TRBV6-5	NA
ASSPQGEGEAF	NA	TRBJ1-1	TRBV18	NA
ASRDRGTEQY	TRBD1	TRBJ2-7	TRBV2	NA
ASSLRVTGASTDTQY	TRBD1	TRBJ2-3	TRBV5-1	NA
ASSLRANEKLF	NA	TRBJ1-4	TRBV7-2	once
ATRQGGSNQPQH	TRBD1	TRBJ1-5	TRBV27	NA
ASSGLAGDYEQY	TRBD2	TRBJ2-7	TRBV2	NA
ASSIRTGQLEQY	TRBD1	TRBJ2-7	TRBV19	NA
ASSILSGITYEQY	TRBD2	TRBJ2-7	TRBV11-3	NA
ATSPLPGLAGDTQY	TRBD2	TRBJ2-3	TRBV24-1	NA
SVVGGREKLF	NA	TRBJ1-4	TRBV29-1	NA
ASSLDRETQY	NA	TRBJ2-5	TRBV11-2	NA
ASRPGHDYGYT	NA	TRBJ1-2	TRBV6-5	NA
ASRRQGDYTEAF	TRBD1	TRBJ1-1	TRBV11-2	NA
ASSFKTGTSGKLH	TRBD2	TRBJ2-5	TRBV7-2	once
AGASGVLAKNIQY	TRBD2	TRBJ2-4	TRBV6-5	NA
ASSQVPVPRGNTIY	NA	TRBJ1-3	TRBV4-3	NA
ASSPTGTANNEQF	NA	TRBJ2-1	TRBV5-1	NA
ASSFWASAGYT	NA	TRBJ1-2	TRBV27	NA
SVVGGSYGYT	TRBD1	TRBJ1-2	TRBV29-1	NA
AISSSSDTQY	NA	TRBJ2-3	TRBV10-3	NA
ATSRALADYNEQF	TRBD2	TRBJ2-1	TRBV15	NA
ASRSRGLRSGANVLT	NA	TRBJ2-6	TRBV19	NA
ATSRDREGSGNTIY	NA	TRBJ1-3	TRBV15	NA
ASSQKLQGQPQH	NA	TRBJ1-5	TRBV4-3	NA
ASSLGHGNTIY	NA	TRBJ1-3	TRBV7-9	NA
ASSQDRAGSDYGYT	NA	TRBJ1-2	TRBV4-2	NA
ASSIPGVGGQGETQY	TRBD1	TRBJ2-5	TRBV28	NA
ASSDELRPGGYEQY	TRBD1	TRBJ2-7	TRBV7-9	NA
ASSAPGLFLYEQY	NA	TRBJ2-7	TRBV11-2	NA
ASSALGTQNTEAF	NA	TRBJ1-1	TRBV6-2/TRBV6-3	NA
ASSVAQLSRAF	NA	TRBJ1-1	TRBV9	NA
ASSQGLANWGSYNEQF	NA	TRBJ2-1	TRBV13	NA
ASSELAGGYNEQF	TRBD2	TRBJ2-1	TRBV6-1	many
ASSWEAGGIYEQY	TRBD2	TRBJ2-7	TRBV6-2/TRBV6-3	NA
SASGTSGDQETQY	TRBD2	TRBJ2-5	TRBV20-1	NA
ASSMTGAAYNEQF	TRBD1	TRBJ2-1	TRBV19	NA
ASSRVRAGSQETQY	NA	TRBJ2-5	TRBV14	NA
ASGFQGAMNTGELF	TRBD1	TRBJ2-2	TRBV12-5	NA
ASSESLFSGYT	NA	TRBJ1-2	TRBV2	NA
ASSGGTLRGEAF	NA	TRBJ1-1	TRBV5-1	NA
ASNRGGSSDEQY	NA	TRBJ2-7	TRBV11-3	NA
ASRPTRDRLMNTEAF	TRBD1	TRBJ1-1	TRBV2	NA
ASAPGTDFTGELF	TRBD1	TRBJ2-2	TRBV6-4	NA